A selection of T cell receptor beta chains follows, all from one sample in a study of T cell responses to AZD1222 COVID-19 vaccine. The table came from immunoSEQ multiplex PCR; TCRdb's copy has only in-frame clones and leaves some out. The table lists 90,000 to 100,000 clones, 70% to 90% of them singletons. Sample: peripheral blood, taken on day 0 of AZD1222 vaccination. The receptor source for this set is an adult in good health. Both conserved end residues are part of each CDR3. Each record gives: D gene, clone size, V gene, J gene, CDR3 protein, CDR3 DNA. D genes are given only for firm matches. Clone size is shown for a subset of rows, as once, few, many or a class of expanded clone.

NA	NA	TRBV7-8	TRBJ1-1	CASSLRRQMNTEAFF	TGTGCCAGCAGCTTACGCCGACAGATGAACACTGAAGCTTTCTTT
NA	NA	TRBV15	TRBJ1-2	CATGAGGYGYTF	TGTGCCACCGGAGCGGGAGGCTATGGCTACACCTTC
TRBD2	NA	TRBV28	TRBJ2-3	CASSRNTGTSGFRSTQYF	TGTGCCAGCAGTAGGAATACCGGGACTAGCGGGTTCCGTAGTACGCAGTATTTT
NA	NA	TRBV6-5	TRBJ1-1	CASSYTPTLNTEAFF	TGTGCCAGCAGTTACACCCCCACCTTGAACACTGAAGCTTTCTTT
NA	NA	TRBV9	TRBJ2-2	CASSVEDTGELFF	TGTGCCAGCAGCGTAGAAGATACCGGGGAGCTGTTTTTT
TRBD1	NA	TRBV7-9	TRBJ2-7	CASSGDRVSYEQYF	TGTGCCAGCAGCGGAGACAGGGTCTCCTACGAGCAGTACTTC
TRBD1	once	TRBV28	TRBJ2-7	CASRSTGTGAHEQYF	TGTGCCAGCAGATCTACCGGGACAGGGGCCCACGAGCAGTACTTC
TRBD2	NA	TRBV6-5	TRBJ2-7	CASSFFREDYEQYF	TGTGCCAGCAGTTTCTTCCGGGAGGACTACGAGCAGTACTTC
NA	few	TRBV28	TRBJ2-7	CASSPRDYPYEQYF	TGTGCCAGCAGTCCCAGGGATTACCCCTACGAGCAGTACTTC
TRBD1	NA	TRBV12-5	TRBJ1-1	CTSGSRQGGNTEAFF	TGTACTAGTGGTTCGCGACAGGGGGGGAACACTGAAGCTTTCTTT
TRBD1	NA	TRBV28	TRBJ1-5	CASIKSGQGNQPQHF	TGTGCCAGCATCAAATCCGGACAGGGAAATCAGCCCCAGCATTTT
TRBD1	NA	TRBV5-1	TRBJ2-1	CASSSGDRGNEQFF	TGCGCCAGCAGCTCGGGGGACAGGGGCAATGAGCAGTTCTTC
NA	NA	TRBV2	TRBJ2-2	CASIWDGNTGELFF	TGTGCCAGCATTTGGGACGGGAACACCGGGGAGCTGTTTTTT
NA	NA	TRBV28	TRBJ2-3	CASRSGALVDTQYF	TGTGCCAGCAGATCCGGGGCCCTCGTTGATACGCAGTATTTT
NA	NA	TRBV5-1	TRBJ1-3	CASSHSGDPGNTIYF	TGCGCCAGCAGCCACTCGGGGGATCCTGGAAACACCATATATTTT
TRBD2	NA	TRBV30	TRBJ2-7	CAWSVFSSSGRAYEQYF	TGTGCCTGGAGTGTATTCAGCTCTAGCGGGAGGGCCTACGAGCAGTACTTC
NA	once	TRBV28	TRBJ1-5	CASSLKFFSNQPQHF	TGTGCCAGCAGTTTAAAGTTTTTTAGCAATCAGCCCCAGCATTTT
NA	once	TRBV15	TRBJ1-4	CATSDIELGRVREKLFF	TGTGCCACCAGCGATATTGAATTGGGGAGGGTGAGGGAAAAACTGTTTTTT
TRBD1	NA	TRBV6-5	TRBJ1-1	CASSTRDRANTEAFF	TGTGCCAGCAGCACTAGGGACAGGGCGAACACTGAAGCTTTCTTT
TRBD2	NA	TRBV4-1	TRBJ2-7	CASSNTTALRTSGKLYEQYF	TGCGCCAGCAGCAACACAACCGCCTTAAGGACTAGCGGGAAGCTCTACGAGCAGTACTTC
NA	NA	TRBV19	TRBJ1-5	CASSGRGGDSNQPQHF	TGTGCCAGTAGTGGCCGGGGAGGAGATAGCAATCAGCCCCAGCATTTT
NA	once	TRBV30	TRBJ2-7	CASDRTNEQYF	TGTGCCTCCGACCGGACAAACGAGCAGTACTTC
TRBD1	NA	TRBV25-1	TRBJ2-2	CASSLTGRQGTPGELFF	TGTGCCAGCAGTCTCACCGGGAGACAGGGGACGCCCGGGGAGCTGTTTTTT
NA	NA	TRBV7-3	TRBJ2-2	CASSSSGNTGELFF	TGTGCCAGCAGCTCCAGCGGGAACACCGGGGAGCTGTTTTTT
NA	NA	TRBV24-1	TRBJ2-2	CATSDFTPGHLGTGELFF	TGTGCCACCAGTGATTTCACCCCGGGACATTTAGGCACCGGGGAGCTGTTTTTT
NA	NA	TRBV6-6	TRBJ2-7	CASSSLSYEQYF	TGTGCCAGCAGTTCGCTTTCCTACGAGCAGTACTTC
NA	NA	TRBV6-6	TRBJ1-3	CASSPEIPGRVRSGNTIYF	TGTGCCAGCAGTCCGGAAATTCCTGGCAGGGTCCGCTCTGGAAACACCATATATTTT
TRBD1	NA	TRBV27	TRBJ1-4	CASSLRTTQGAFKLFF	TGTGCCAGCAGTTTAAGGACAACACAGGGGGCATTTAAACTGTTTTTT
TRBD1	NA	TRBV3-1/TRBV3-2	TRBJ2-5	CASSQGQGETQYF	TGTGCCAGCAGCCAAGGACAGGGGGAGACCCAGTACTTC
NA	NA	TRBV7-5	TRBJ2-7	CARSSRGLAGASYEQYF	TGTGCCAGAAGCTCCAGAGGTCTAGCGGGGGCATCCTACGAGCAGTACTTC
NA	NA	TRBV4-1	TRBJ1-1	CASSQPRDGTEAFF	TGCGCCAGCAGCCAACCAAGGGACGGGACTGAAGCTTTCTTT
NA	NA	TRBV19	TRBJ1-2	CASSPRAAQNYGYTF	TGTGCCAGTAGCCCACGGGCAGCTCAAAACTATGGCTACACCTTC
NA	NA	TRBV5-5	TRBJ1-3	CASSLGWGEGNTIYF	TGTGCCAGCAGCCTGGGCTGGGGTGAGGGAAACACCATATATTTT
NA	NA	TRBV2	TRBJ1-1	CASSEARGAFF	TGTGCCAGCAGTGAAGCGAGGGGAGCTTTCTTT
NA	NA	TRBV5-1	TRBJ2-2	CASSWGGQRSANTGELFF	TGCGCCAGCAGCTGGGGGGGACAGCGGAGTGCGAACACCGGGGAGCTGTTTTTT
NA	NA	TRBV9	TRBJ1-1	CASSVEPEAITEAFF	TGTGCCAGCAGCGTAGAACCGGAAGCAATCACTGAAGCTTTCTTT
NA	once	TRBV28	TRBJ1-5	CASSMRGAAQPQHF	TGTGCCAGCAGTATGAGGGGAGCGGCTCAGCCCCAGCATTTT
TRBD2	NA	TRBV2	TRBJ2-3	CASSVGAGTDTQYF	TGTGCCAGCAGTGTAGGAGCGGGAACAGATACGCAGTATTTT
NA	NA	TRBV10-3	TRBJ2-5	CAISESMEETQYF	TGTGCCATCAGTGAGTCGATGGAAGAGACCCAGTACTTC
NA	NA	TRBV7-9	TRBJ2-2	CASSQKRGTGELFF	TGTGCCAGCAGCCAGAAAAGGGGCACCGGGGAGCTGTTTTTT
TRBD2	NA	TRBV29-1	TRBJ2-1	CSGPGLADNEQFF	TGCAGCGGTCCGGGACTAGCAGACAATGAGCAGTTCTTC
NA	NA	TRBV30	TRBJ2-7	CAGGRRGTTSSSGQYF	TGTGCCGGGGGCCGGCGGGGCACCACCTCCTCATCCGGGCAGTACTTC
NA	NA	TRBV7-8	TRBJ1-5	CASSLRLNQPQHF	TGTGCCAGCAGTTTGCGACTTAATCAGCCCCAGCATTTT
TRBD2	NA	TRBV19	TRBJ2-7	CASSMNLAAGVEQYF	TGTGCCAGTAGTATGAACCTAGCGGCGGGAGTCGAGCAGTACTTC
NA	NA	TRBV27	TRBJ1-1	CASREGFGEAFF	TGTGCCAGCAGGGAAGGGTTCGGTGAAGCTTTCTTT
TRBD1	few	TRBV5-3	TRBJ1-4	CARSPPDRERVGKLFF	TGTGCCAGAAGCCCCCCAGACAGGGAACGGGTAGGAAAACTGTTTTTT
TRBD1	NA	TRBV19	TRBJ1-4	CASRARTGIGEKLFF	TGTGCCAGTAGAGCCAGGACAGGGATCGGCGAAAAACTGTTTTTT
TRBD1	NA	TRBV5-1	TRBJ1-2	CASSFGYQGADGYTF	TGCGCCAGCAGCTTCGGATATCAGGGGGCCGATGGCTACACCTTC
TRBD1	NA	TRBV11-2	TRBJ1-5	CASRQGADQPQHF	TGTGCCAGCAGACAGGGGGCGGATCAGCCCCAGCATTTT
TRBD1	NA	TRBV5-4	TRBJ1-6	CASSAGQFAYNSPLHF	TGTGCCAGCAGCGCGGGACAGTTTGCTTATAATTCACCCCTCCACTTT
TRBD1	once	TRBV27	TRBJ2-7	CASSLGGTGIYEQYF	TGTGCCAGCAGTTTAGGCGGGACAGGAATCTACGAGCAGTACTTC
NA	NA	TRBV18	TRBJ1-2	CASSNQGIYGYTF	TGTGCCAGCTCAAATCAGGGGATCTATGGCTACACCTTC